The 24 T cell receptor beta chains reported below all come from one sample, sequenced in a study of blood T cells in healthy people across ages. A sample-barcoded 5' primer and a J-beta primer mix were used in a second PCR of roughly 7 to 11 cycles. TCRdb recomputed calls from the 5' RACE reads with MiXCR, one row per CDR3 protein. The sample consists of around 710,000 distinct CDR3 sequences, 40% to 45% of them appearing once. Sequencing was performed on blood. These receptors were obtained from a woman in her fifties or sixties in good health.

This chain uses TRBV27 with TRBJ1-6, with D possibly TRBD1 on 6 matching bases. In germline, CDR1 is MNHEY, CDR2 SMNVEV (reference sequence). V lost 3 bases and J lost 10, with 16 bases in between. CDR3 length equals 15 residues. In DNA, the CDR3 is TGTGCCAGCAGTTTTCAGGGACTCAGGGGCTCACCCCTCCACTTT. Encoded protein: CASSFQGLRGSPLHF.

This sequence joins TRBV9 and TRBJ1-6; D unresolved. The CDR3 loop spans 14 amino acids. Germline V gene data show CDR1 as SGDLS and CDR2 as YYNGEE. V lost 3 bases to trimming and J lost 8 bases, with 12 bases between them. The CDR3 sequence is CASSERGQDSPLHF. As DNA, the CDR3 is TGTGCCAGCAGCGAGCGCGGGCAAGATTCACCCCTCCACTTT.

This clonotype has only a few counts. The chain links TRBV5-1 to TRBJ2-3; D possibly corresponds to TRBD2 (6 bases). V lost 10 bases and J lost 2, with 17 bases in between. Germline CDR1 and CDR2: SGHRS and YFSETQ. This CDR3 is built from 14 residues. The CDR3 protein is CASLTGDSTDTQYF. The CDR3 DNA reads as TGCGCCTCTCTCACGGGGGACTCCACAGATACGCAGTATTTT.

The gene calls are TRBV9 and TRBJ2-3; TRBD2 agrees at 11 bases. The CDR3 spans 18 residues. V shed 2 bases, J shed 2 bases, and the junction held 10 bases outside the gene matches. CDR1 is SGDLS and CDR2 is YYNGEE in the germline V gene. The CDR3 is CASSVRRLAGGNTDTQYF. The CDR3 DNA reads as TGTGCCAGCAGCGTTCGACGATTAGCGGGGGGGAACACAGATACGCAGTATTTT.

This clonotype was seen more than once but under ten times. J is TRBJ2-1 and V is TRBV20-1; TRBD2 matches at 8 bases. The CDR3 covers 18 residues. Trimming took 0 bases from V and 15 from J; bases not matched to a gene: 25. Germline CDR1 DFQATT, CDR2 SNEGSKA (reference sequence). As DNA, the CDR3 is TGCAGTGCTAGAGAATATTCGGTTGGGACTAGTTCTACCATGGCGGCGTTCTTC. It is translated as CSAREYSVGTSSTMAAFF.

In its sample, this clonotype was seen many times. The V and J genes are TRBV7-2 and TRBJ2-7, with D hard to call. The germline gives CDR1 SGHTA, CDR2 FQGNSA. V gave up 4 bases and J gave up 2 bases, with 9 bases separating them. The CDR3 is 13 residues long. The CDR3 DNA reads as TGTGCCAGCAGCTCCGACCGTACCTACGAGCAGTACTTC. Translated: CASSSDRTYEQYF.

The chain joins TRBV5-6 to TRBJ1-2; TRBD1 aligns across 7 bases. The V gene's germline CDR1 is SGHDT and CDR2 YYEEEE. CDR3 length: 18 amino acids. Trimming cost V 3 bases and J 3 bases; bases outside gene matches: 17. The CDR3 here is CASSSTSGQAIFDYGYTF. In DNA form, the CDR3 reads TGTGCCAGCAGCTCCACATCTGGACAGGCAATATTCGACTATGGCTACACCTTC.

The chain is built from TRBV6-5 and TRBJ2-1; 8 bases fit TRBD2. The length of the CDR3 is 17 residues. The V and J ends lost 0 bases and 0 bases, in that order; junction bases with no gene match: 4. Germline V lookup: CDR1 MNHEY, CDR2 SVGAGI. The CDR3 DNA reads TGTGCCAGCAGTTACTCGATCGGGACTAGCTCCTACAATGAGCAGTTCTTC. Translation: CASSYSIGTSSYNEQFF.

This rearrangement joins TRBV10-1 to TRBJ2-3; D is unclear. The CDR3 has 15 amino acids. The V and J ends lost 3 bases and 0 bases respectively, with 10 bases between them. Per germline, CDR1 WNHNN and CDR2 SYGVQD (reference sequence). The CDR3 spells CASSEGSLSTDTQYF. As DNA, the CDR3 is TGCGCCAGCAGTGAAGGTAGCCTTAGCACAGATACGCAGTATTTT.

This clonotype was seen a few times. The chain has TRBV20-1 and TRBJ2-5; D is ambiguous. The germline gives CDR1 DFQATT, CDR2 SNEGSKA (reference sequence). The CDR3 totals 14 residues. Trimming cost V 5 bases and J 2 bases, with 15 bases left between them. CDR3 sequence (DNA): TGCAGTGCTCTCAACCGACGGGCTCAAGAGACCCAGTACTTC. Translating it yields CSALNRRAQETQYF.

The chain carries TRBV5-1 and TRBJ2-1, with a weak D call TRBD1 (5 bases). This CDR3 contains 15 residues. The germline V gene has CDR1 SGHRS and CDR2 YFSETQ. With 0 bases removed from V and 8 bases from J, the gap between germline ends came to 15 bases. The CDR3 DNA is TGCGCCAGCAGCTTGGTATGGCAGGGTGGGGATGAGCAGTTCTTC. It codes for CASSLVWQGGDEQFF.

The V call is TRBV2, the J call TRBJ2-7, with 11 bases fitting TRBD2. After removal of 8 bases from V and 4 bases from J, the junction contained 16 bases not matched to a gene. CDR1 is SNHLY, CDR2 FYNNEI, per germline. The CDR3 runs 17 residues. CDR3 bases: TGTGCCAGCGCTATTTCCGGGACTAGCGGTGTCTCATACGAGCAGTACTTC. The encoded protein is CASAISGTSGVSYEQYF.

The rearrangement uses TRBV7-2 and TRBJ2-3, with 10 bases identical to TRBD2. Trimming cost V 5 bases and J 5 bases; bases outside gene matches: 7. This CDR3 region has 15 residues. In germline, CDR1 is SGHTA, CDR2 FQGNSA. The chain's CDR3 is CASSPLAGEGDTQYF. DNA of the CDR3: TGTGCCAGCAGCCCCCTAGCGGGAGAAGGAGATACGCAGTATTTT. The whole variable domain, filled in from reference TRBV7-2 and TRBJ2-3, reads GAGVSQSPSNKVTEKGKDVELRCDPISGHTALYWYRQSLGQGLEFLIYFQGNSAPDKSGLPSDRFSAERTGGSVSTLTIQRTQQEDSAVYLCASSPLAGEGDTQYFGPGTRLTVL.

This chain joins TRBV5-1 and TRBJ2-3; a weak D match, TRBD2 (6 bases). Deletions cut 4 bases from V and 2 bases from J, with 17 bases between. This CDR3 region has 16 residues. Germline V gene lookup returns CDR1 SGHRS and CDR2 YFSETQ. Here the CDR3 reads CASSPGQEGFTDTQYF. The CDR3, as DNA: TGCGCCAGCAGCCCGGGTCAGGAGGGGTTCACAGATACGCAGTATTTT.

This chain joins TRBV6-1 and TRBJ1-5; D uncertain. Between the trimmed V and J ends, which lost 3 bases and 0 bases, there was a span of 6 bases. Germline V gives CDR1 MNHNS, CDR2 SASEGT. This CDR3 has 14 residues. CDR3 protein: CASSELDSNQPQHF. CDR3 nucleotides: TGTGCCAGCAGTGAGCTAGATAGCAATCAGCCCCAGCATTTT.

A word on this clonotype: One junction end does not reproduce the germline sequence, and a read error may be involved. The chain links TRBV20-1 to TRBJ1-3, with D unclear. The CDR3 length is 11 residues. In germline, CDR1 is DFQATT, CDR2 SNEGSKA (reference sequence). CDR3 nucleotides: TGCAGCGCTATAAAGGAAAACACCATATATTTT. This codes for CSAIKENTIYF.

This CDR3 reads CASSQAGTVGTEAFF. Here the CDR3 DNA reads TGTGCCAGCAGCCAAGCAGGGACAGTTGGCACTGAAGCTTTCTTT. This chain uses TRBV14 with TRBJ1-1, with 7 nucleotides matching TRBD1. CDR3 length: 15 residues. Trimming removed 1 base from V and 4 bases from J; junction bases left unmatched: 6. CDR1 SGHDN and CDR2 FVKESK come from the germline V gene. Full variable domain (outside the CDR3, taken from reference TRBV14 and TRBJ1-1): EAGVTQFPSHSVIEKGQTVTLRCDPISGHDNLYWYRRVMGKEIKFLLHFVKESKQDESGMPNNRFLAERTGGTYSTLKVQPAELEDSGVYFCASSQAGTVGTEAFFGQGTRLTVV.

The chain combines TRBV12-3 or TRBV12-4 with TRBJ2-1; 9 bases line up with TRBD1. After removal of 7 bases from V and 6 bases from J, the junction contained 7 bases not matched to a gene. The CDR3 has 14 residues. Here the CDR3 DNA reads TGTGCCAGCATAGCGCGGGACAGGGTCAATGAGCAGTTCTTC. Translated, it gives CASIARDRVNEQFF.

With respect to this clonotype: A read error may explain this, as a much larger clone is one base away. The chain recombines TRBV3-1 with TRBJ2-7, with TRBD1 matching over 8 bases. The junction had 12 bases not matched to a gene; V was cut back by 6 bases and J by 5 bases. The CDR3 extends over 15 amino acids. Germline V lookup: CDR1 LGHDT, CDR2 YNNKEL (reference sequence). CDR3 sequence reads: CASSPRFQGADEQYF. CDR3 DNA sequence: TGTGCCAGCAGTCCAAGATTCCAGGGGGCGGACGAGCAGTACTTC.

This sequence joins TRBV6-6 and TRBJ2-1; 9 bases are a match to TRBD1. The J call may be wrong; the DNA end is better matched by TRBJ2-7. Per the germline V gene, CDR1 is MNHNY and CDR2 is SVGAGI (reference sequence). The CDR3 totals 16 residues. DNA of the CDR3: TGTGCCAGCAGTCAACCGCGCTGGGACAGGGACAATGAGCAGTACTTC. It is translated as CASSQPRWDRDNEQYF.

This sequence joins TRBV28 and TRBJ2-3; 9 nucleotides agree with TRBD2. V dropped 3 bases and J dropped 0; count of bases not matched to a gene: 4. The CDR3 loop spans 16 amino acids. CDR1 and CDR2 from the germline V gene are MDHEN and SYDVKM. CDR3: CASSFGTSGSTDTQYF. CDR3 nucleotides: TGTGCCAGCAGTTTCGGTACTAGCGGGAGCACAGATACGCAGTATTTT.

The chain joins TRBV7-2 to TRBJ2-3; D is unresolved. The germline V gene has CDR1 SGHTA and CDR2 FQGNSA. This CDR3 is 14 amino acids long. Trimming stripped 1 base from V and 1 base from J, with 6 bases between. Here the CDR3 reads CASSLGDRTDTQYF. CDR3 coding DNA: TGTGCCAGCAGCTTAGGAGACCGCACAGATACGCAGTATTTT.

This clonotype occurred a few times. The chain recombines TRBV6-5 with TRBJ2-7, with TRBD2 as a possible D gene (7 bases). The germline gives CDR1 MNHEY, CDR2 SVGAGI. V was shortened by 3 bases and J by 0 bases, with 12 bases between the two germline ends. This CDR3 is 15 amino acids long. For the CDR3, the DNA is TGTGCCAGCAGTTATACGGGGGGCAGCTCCTACGAGCAGTACTTC. The encoded protein is CASSYTGGSSYEQYF.

This clonotype was detected only a few times. The chain joins TRBV6-2 or TRBV6-3 to TRBJ2-3; 10 bases match TRBD1. Unmatched junction bases numbered 3, after V lost 5 bases and J lost 4 bases. Germline CDR1 reads MNHEY; CDR2 reads SVGEGT. There are 14 residues in the CDR3. CDR3 loop: CASSPTGGPDTQYF. Written as DNA, the CDR3 is TGTGCCAGCAGTCCGACAGGGGGCCCAGATACGCAGTATTTT.